This TCR beta chain originates from a study of human T cells and chemical hapten exposure. In its sample, this clonotype was seen a few times. Documented time point: pre-sensitization, week 0. Treatment given: therapeutic diphenylcyclopropenone sensitization with weekly scalp DPC. V lost 5 bases, J lost 1 base, and 9 bases lay in between. CDR3 size: 14 residues. TCRdb recomputed calls from the RACE reads with MiXCR, one row per CDR3 protein. The sample lists around 350,000 distinct CDR3 sequences, over 5% occurring once. The chain links TRBV12-3 or TRBV12-4 to TRBJ1-3, with a tentative D call TRBD1 (6 bases). The receptor was derived from a woman between 18 and 29 years old with alopecia areata. Some clones in this sample may be carry-over from other donors' samples. The starting material was whole blood, obtained in connection with sensitization to the hapten diphenylcyclopropenone (DPC). Here the CDR3 reads CASSTTGSGNTIYF. DNA for the CDR3: TGTGCCAGCAGTACTACAGGGTCTGGAAACACCATATATTTT.